Each of the 29 T cell receptor beta chains below was sequenced from the same sample in a study of human T cells and chemical hapten exposure. The time point here: pre-sensitization, week 0. Treatment denoted: therapeutic diphenylcyclopropenone sensitization with weekly scalp DPC. TCRdb ran MiXCR on the RACE reads and lists one entry per CDR3 protein. The data show under 70,000 distinct CDR3 sequences, approximately 10% seen once. The starting material was whole blood, obtained in connection with sensitization to the hapten diphenylcyclopropenone (DPC). Every receptor here comes from a woman aged 40-49 years with alopecia areata. Some clones in this sample may be carry-over from other donors' samples.

Turning to this clonotype: This could be a read error, since a much larger clone is one nucleotide away. The V gene is TRBV7-3, the J gene TRBJ2-7, with 8 bases that match TRBD1. This CDR3 has 15 residues. CDR1 SGHTA and CDR2 FQGTGA come from the germline V gene. The trim removed 2 bases at V and 5 bases at J, leaving 8 bases unmatched. This CDR3 is CASSLGGQESHEQYF. For the CDR3, the DNA is TGTGCCAGCAGCTTAGGGGGACAGGAGTCCCACGAGCAGTACTTC.

This clonotype was counted only a few times. The chain recombines TRBV14 with TRBJ2-7; 8 nucleotides line up with TRBD2. The trim removed 1 base at V and 2 bases at J, leaving 7 bases unmatched. Germline V gene lookup returns CDR1 SGHDN and CDR2 FVKESK. The CDR3 extends over 16 amino acids. As DNA, the CDR3 is TGTGCCAGCAGCCAAGGGGCGGGGGGATCACCCTACGAGCAGTACTTC. It specifies CASSQGAGGSPYEQYF.

The chain recombines TRBV12-3 or TRBV12-4 with TRBJ2-4; D not resolved. CDR3 length: 13 amino acids. V was trimmed by 7 bases and J by 11 bases, leaving 18 bases between them. CDR3 loop: CASTPSGRMFQYF. The DNA for the CDR3 is TGTGCCAGCACCCCCTCAGGACGTATGTTTCAGTACTTC.

There are many counts of this clonotype. V gene TRBV3-2 combines with J gene TRBJ2-1; TRBD2 was called by the table and not checked on the DNA. TRBV3-2 represents a pseudogene. The CDR3 is made up of 16 amino acids. CDR3 bases: TGTGCCAGCAGCCCAATCAGCGGGAGCTATGACAATGAGCAGTTCTTC. It codes for CASSPISGSYDNEQFF.

The chain combines TRBV18 with TRBJ2-5, with TRBD2 matching 11 bases. The CDR3 is made up of 18 amino acids. The V and J ends lost 2 bases and 1 base, in that order; junction bases with no gene match: 9. Germline V CDR1 and CDR2: KGHSH, LQKENI. The DNA of the CDR3 is TGTGCCAGCTCACCATTCCCACGGACTAGCGGGTCCCAAGAGACCCAGTACTTC. It is translated as CASSPFPRTSGSQETQYF.

This chain links TRBV12-3 or TRBV12-4 with TRBJ2-7, with 11 bases that match TRBD2. The J segment lost 6 bases and the V segment lost 8 bases, leaving 6 bases of the junction unmatched. The length of the CDR3 is 13 residues. The CDR3: CASATSGSSEQYF. CDR3 bases: TGTGCCAGCGCAACTAGCGGGAGTAGCGAGCAGTACTTC.

The chain has TRBV29-1 and TRBJ2-7; D might be TRBD2 (6 bases). Between the trimmed V and J ends, which lost 5 bases and 0 bases, there was a span of 8 bases. Looked up from germline, CDR1 is SQVTM and CDR2 is ANQGSEA. The CDR3 is 12 amino acids. CDR3 amino acids: CSVPGDSYEQYF. DNA of the CDR3: TGCAGCGTTCCGGGAGACTCCTACGAGCAGTACTTC.

This chain links TRBV20-1 with TRBJ1-1, with D tentatively TRBD1 (6 bases). CDR1 and CDR2 (germline): DFQATT, SNEGSKA (reference sequence). The V end was cut by 6 bases, the J end by 5 bases, with 19 bases between. The CDR3 runs 14 residues. The CDR3 region has the DNA TGCAGTGCAACCACACAGGGCGAGGGGACTGAAGCTTTCTTT. It encodes CSATTQGEGTEAFF.

The rearrangement uses TRBV20-1 and TRBJ1-2; 7 bases line up with TRBD1. The CDR3 is made up of 16 amino acids. Looked up from germline, CDR1 is DFQATT and CDR2 is SNEGSKA (reference sequence). J was trimmed by 0 bases and V by 2 bases; bases with no gene match: 9. For the CDR3, the DNA is TGCAGTGCTAGACCGGACAGGCCGAGGTCTAACTATGGCTACACCTTC. Protein product: CSARPDRPRSNYGYTF.

The chain employs TRBV6-6 and TRBJ2-5; D possibly corresponds to TRBD1 (6 bases). V was cut by 6 bases and J by 1 base, with 9 bases left in between. The CDR3 length is 13 residues. In germline, CDR1 is MNHNY, CDR2 SVGAGI (reference sequence). The DNA for the CDR3 is TGTGCCAGCAGAGGACAGATCCAAGAGACCCAGTACTTC. As protein: CASRGQIQETQYF.

This clonotype has a handful of counts. The chain joins TRBV2 to TRBJ2-7, with a possible D match to TRBD2 (5 bases). With 5 bases removed from V and 4 bases from J, the gap between germline ends came to 12 bases. Looked up from germline, CDR1 is SNHLY and CDR2 is FYNNEI. The CDR3 spans 13 residues. CDR3: CASSQDFLYEQYF. The CDR3 DNA reads as TGTGCCAGCAGTCAGGACTTTCTATACGAGCAGTACTTC.

In its sample, this clonotype was seen a few times. J is TRBJ2-5 and V is TRBV6-2 or TRBV6-3; D might be TRBD2 (5 bases). Looked up from germline, CDR1 is MNHEY and CDR2 is SVGEGT. This CDR3 is built from 11 residues. Trimming stripped 7 bases from V and 7 bases from J, with 10 bases between. CDR3 sequence reads: CASTLEGTQYF. The CDR3 DNA is TGTGCCAGCACCCTCGAGGGGACCCAGTACTTC.

The rearrangement links TRBV29-1 to TRBJ2-5; D gene ambiguous. Germline V gene sequence: CDR1 SQVTM, CDR2 ANQGSEA. The germline V and J ends were trimmed by 4 bases and 5 bases, with 8 bases remaining between them. This CDR3 has 11 residues. This CDR3 reads CSVAPKETQYF. The CDR3 DNA sequence: TGCAGCGTTGCCCCAAAGGAGACCCAGTACTTC.

The CDR3 loop is CASSQDPVPSYNEQFF. The CDR3 nucleotides are TGCGCCAGCAGCCAAGACCCGGTCCCATCCTACAATGAGCAGTTCTTC. V gene TRBV4-3 combines with J gene TRBJ2-1, with D unclear. The CDR3 length is 16 residues. Looked up from germline, CDR1 is LGHNA and CDR2 is YSLEER. V dropped 0 bases and J dropped 1 base, with 10 bases sitting between them.

This clonotype was counted many times. The chain recombines TRBV7-2 with TRBJ2-1; D unresolved. The germline V gene has CDR1 SGHTA and CDR2 FQGNSA. The CDR3 has 15 residues. V was pared by 0 bases and J by 4 bases, with 10 bases between. The CDR3 bases are TGTGCCAGCAGCTTAGCCCTCGGACCTTACAATGAGCAGTTCTTC. Translated, it gives CASSLALGPYNEQFF.

This clonotype was found a few times. The J gene is TRBJ2-5, the V gene TRBV29-1; 7 nucleotides line up with TRBD2. Germline V CDR1 and CDR2: SQVTM, ANQGSEA. This CDR3 region has 13 residues. The V gene end was trimmed by 4 bases and the J gene end by 5 bases; junction bases not matched to a gene: 7. This chain's CDR3 is CSVVGGVGETQYF. In nucleotides, the CDR3 is TGCAGCGTTGTGGGGGGGGTCGGCGAGACCCAGTACTTC.

This clonotype was observed a handful of times. The V call is TRBV5-1, the J call TRBJ2-7; D is uncertain. Germline CDR1 SGHRS, CDR2 YFSETQ. V lost 0 bases and J lost 6, with 7 bases in between. The CDR3 length is 12 residues. The CDR3 protein is CASSLEVSEQYF. In DNA, the CDR3 is TGCGCCAGCAGCTTGGAAGTATCCGAGCAGTACTTC.

This clonotype has ten or more counts. V gene TRBV19 combines with J gene TRBJ2-7; weak D call: TRBD2 (6 bases). V dropped 5 bases and J dropped 5 bases, with 13 bases sitting between them. CDR3 length: 13 amino acids. Germline V CDR1 and CDR2: LNHDA, SQIVND (reference sequence). The CDR3 reads CASSLRGGDEQYF. CDR3 bases: TGTGCCAGTAGTCTTAGAGGAGGGGACGAGCAGTACTTC.

This clonotype was observed many times. This chain connects TRBV6-6 to TRBJ2-7; a possible D gene is TRBD1 (6 bases). The CDR3 spans 13 residues. Germline V gene sequence: CDR1 MNHNY, CDR2 SVGAGI (reference sequence). Deletions cut 6 bases from V and 5 bases from J, with 14 bases between. The CDR3 here is CASSDGTHNEQYF. In nucleotides, the CDR3 is TGTGCCAGCAGCGACGGGACACACAACGAGCAGTACTTC.

CDR3 region: CASSLVRTGGRGRNYGYTF. In nucleotides, the CDR3 is TGTGCCAGCAGTTTAGTGAGGACAGGGGGCAGAGGTCGGAACTATGGCTACACCTTC. The rearrangement uses TRBV12-3 or TRBV12-4 and TRBJ1-2; 11 nucleotides line up with TRBD1. The V gene end was trimmed by 1 base and the J gene end by 2 bases; junction bases not matched to a gene: 12. This CDR3 has 19 residues.

The V call is TRBV29-1, the J call TRBJ2-3, with D perhaps TRBD1 or TRBD2 (6 bases each). The CDR3 runs to 15 residues. Germline V lookup: CDR1 SQVTM, CDR2 ANQGSEA. Deletions cut 3 bases from V and 3 bases from J, with 16 bases between. CDR3 coding DNA: TGCAGCGTTGACGGGGGCAGGGGAGCGACAGATACGCAGTATTTT. Translated: CSVDGGRGATDTQYF.

In its sample, this clonotype was seen a few times. V gene TRBV20-1 combines with J gene TRBJ2-7; TRBD1 agrees at 7 bases. The CDR3 length is 14 residues. After removal of 0 bases from V and 4 bases from J, the junction contained 6 bases not matched to a gene. Germline CDR1 and CDR2: DFQATT and SNEGSKA (reference sequence). The CDR3 nucleotides read TGCAGTGCTAGAGATCCACAGGGGTTGTACGAGCAGTACTTC. This sequence encodes CSARDPQGLYEQYF.

V is TRBV6-2 or TRBV6-3 and J is TRBJ2-3; the match to TRBD2 covers 9 bases. With 6 bases clipped from V and 0 bases from J, the junction kept 4 bases outside the gene matches. The CDR3 has 15 amino acids. Germline V gives CDR1 MNHEY, CDR2 SVGEGT. CDR3: CASSRLADSTDTQYF. The DNA for the CDR3 is TGTGCCAGCAGCCGACTAGCGGATAGCACAGATACGCAGTATTTT.

This clonotype occurred many times. J is TRBJ1-1 and V is TRBV7-8; TRBD1 agrees at 10 bases. This CDR3 comprises 15 residues. Germline CDR1 reads SGHVS; CDR2 reads FQNEAQ. The V and J ends lost 2 bases and 5 bases, in that order; junction bases with no gene match: 5. The CDR3 DNA is TGTGCCAGCAGCTTAATGACAGGGGGCGATACTGAAGCTTTCTTT. This translates into CASSLMTGGDTEAFF.

This clonotype was detected many times. The rearrangement links TRBV7-9 to TRBJ2-2; D remains ambiguous. The germline CDR1 and CDR2 sequences are SEHNR and FQNEAQ (reference sequence). Trimming shortened V by 1 base and J by 4 bases, and 7 bases separated the two germline ends. There are 14 residues in the CDR3. Here the CDR3 DNA reads TGTGCCAGCAGCTTAGTAGGCAGCACCGGGGAGCTGTTTTTT. Translating it yields CASSLVGSTGELFF. The full variable domain, completed using reference TRBV7-9 and TRBJ2-2, is DTGVSQNPRHKITKRGQNVTFRCDPISEHNRLYWYRQTLGQGPEFLTYFQNEAQLEKSRLLSDRFSAERPKGSFSTLEIQRTEQGDSAMYLCASSLVGSTGELFFGEGSRLTVL.

There are many counts of this clonotype. The chain recombines TRBV4-1 with TRBJ2-7; 14 bases line up with TRBD2. Trimming at V came to 5 bases and at J to 5 bases, leaving 5 bases not matched to a gene. CDR1 is MGHRA and CDR2 is YSYEKL in the germline V gene. The CDR3 extends over 15 amino acids. In DNA form, the CDR3 reads TGCGCCAGCAGCACCAAGGGACTAGCGGGAGACGAGCAGTACTTC. Protein: CASSTKGLAGDEQYF.

This clonotype was recorded a few times. The gene calls are TRBV20-1 and TRBJ2-6; D is unresolved. Between the trimmed V and J ends, which lost 3 bases and 0 bases, there was a span of 9 bases. Germline V gene lookup returns CDR1 DFQATT and CDR2 SNEGSKA (reference sequence). The CDR3 has 15 amino acids. The CDR3 here is CSASFANSGANVLTF. The CDR3 nucleotides read TGCAGTGCTAGTTTCGCGAACTCTGGGGCCAACGTCCTGACTTTC.

In its sample, this clonotype was seen many times. The J gene is TRBJ2-1, the V gene TRBV3-2; the table's TRBD2 call for D was not verified on the DNA. TRBV3-2 is a listed pseudogene. This CDR3 contains 19 residues. The CDR3 region is CASSQGEDLGLAAYNEQFF. The DNA for the CDR3 is TGTGCCAGCAGCCAAGGCGAAGATCTCGGACTAGCGGCTTACAATGAGCAGTTCTTC.

The genes are TRBV7-9 and TRBJ1-5; D remains ambiguous. This CDR3 has 13 residues. Germline loops: CDR1 SEHNR, CDR2 FQNEAQ (reference sequence). Trimming cost V 3 bases and J 6 bases, with 9 bases left between them. For the CDR3, the DNA is TGTGCCAGCAGCTTCGATGCTGTTCAGCCCCAGCATTTT. Translation gives CASSFDAVQPQHF.